The clone carrying this T cell receptor (beta chain) was detected a few times. Its matching antigen is unknown. Separate cDNA molecules each had unique molecular identifiers attached to them. TCRdb reprocessed the 5' RACE reads with MiXCR, giving one entry per CDR3 protein. The table includes about 80,000 distinct CDR3 sequences, around 5.6% detected once. CDR1 is LGHDT, CDR2 YNNKEL, per germline (reference sequence). CDR3 length: 18 residues. J was trimmed by 3 bases and V by 0 bases; bases with no gene match: 9. The data derive from a study of early T cells in non-severe SARS-CoV-2 infection. Study overall: Unsorted whole blood bulk RNA was sequenced, with unpaired chains. Whole-study findings and limits: Anti-spike CD8 responses were favored by VDJdb matching, which missed private and CD4 specificities.

This sequence was found in an adult who was a healthcare worker with PCR-confirmed SARS-CoV-2 infection or an uninfected control (not recorded which). The sample consisted of whole blood. The chain joins TRBV3-1 to TRBJ2-5, with 11 bases aligning to TRBD2. Here the CDR3 reads CASSQEPTSGKVEETQYF. The DNA of the CDR3 is TGTGCCAGCAGCCAAGAACCGACTAGCGGGAAGGTGGAAGAGACCCAGTACTTC.